Each of the 15 T cell receptor beta chains below was sequenced from the same sample in a study of cytomegalovirus exposure and HLA in healthy donors. The study ran its PCR with 60 Vbeta and 13 Jbeta primers. Measured with immunoSEQ multiplex PCR; TCRdb has only the in-frame clones, and not every one. The sample carries about 190,000 clones, approximately 81% recorded once. The sequenced sample was PBMCs. These receptors originate from a boy between 10 and 17 years old in good health and CMV-seronegative.

This chain connects TRBV28 to TRBJ2-1; 8 bases align to TRBD2. Germline values: CDR1 MDHEN, CDR2 SYDVKM. V lost 6 bases, J lost 9 bases, and 13 bases stayed unmatched. The CDR3 is made up of 15 amino acids. In DNA, the CDR3 is TGTGCCAGCAGACCCAGCGGGAGTAAGAGCGTTGAGCAGTTCTTC. Its translation: CASRPSGSKSVEQFF.

CDR3 in amino acids: CASTMTEYGYTF. The CDR3 coding sequence is TGTGCCAGCACCATGACTGAGTATGGCTACACCTTC. This chain connects TRBV6-1 to TRBJ1-2; the D is unclear. CDR3 size: 12 residues. Trimming removed 7 bases from V and 5 bases from J, with 11 bases in between. Germline V CDR1 and CDR2: MNHNS, SASEGT.

This clone was detected only a few times. This rearrangement joins TRBV30 to TRBJ1-2; maybe TRBD1 (5 bases). Germline assignment: CDR1 GTSNPN and CDR2 SVGIG (reference sequence). The germline V and J ends were trimmed by 4 bases and 5 bases, with 11 bases remaining between them. CDR3 length equals 12 residues. The CDR3 reads CAWTKGVYGYTF. The CDR3 DNA reads as TGTGCCTGGACCAAAGGGGTGTATGGCTACACCTTC.

The rearrangement joins TRBV4-1 to TRBJ2-7; 9 bases match TRBD2. CDR3 length: 14 amino acids. V lost 5 bases to trimming and J lost 3 bases; unmatched junction nucleotides: 5. Germline-derived CDR1 and CDR2 are MGHRA and YSYEKL. CDR3 sequence (DNA): TGCGCCAGCAGCATAGCGGGAGTTATCTACGAGCAGTACTTC. As protein: CASSIAGVIYEQYF.

The chain carries TRBV20-1 and TRBJ2-7; weak D call: TRBD1 (6 bases). Germline V gene data show CDR1 as DFQATT and CDR2 as SNEGSKA (reference sequence). The CDR3 loop spans 11 amino acids. Trimming removed 6 bases at V and 3 bases at J, with 9 bases between. The CDR3 DNA follows: TGCAGTGCCAGGGGCCGCTACGAGCAGTACTTC. Its protein is CSARGRYEQYF.

The rearrangement joins TRBV6-6 to TRBJ1-3; 7 bases line up with TRBD1. With 2 bases clipped from V and 2 bases from J, the junction kept 6 bases outside the gene matches. CDR3 length equals 16 residues. Germline CDR1 MNHNY, CDR2 SVGAGI (reference sequence). For the CDR3, the DNA is TGTGCCAGCAGTTACCAGGGACAGAATCCTGGAAACACCATATATTTT. This translates into CASSYQGQNPGNTIYF.

The chain joins TRBV6-5 to TRBJ1-2, with D possibly TRBD1 on 5 matching bases. Trimming shortened V by 4 bases and J by 0 bases, and 15 bases separated the two germline ends. Germline CDR1 MNHEY, CDR2 SVGAGI. CDR3 size: 16 residues. CDR3 in amino acids: CASSSGRQPTNYGYTF. CDR3 in DNA: TGTGCCAGCAGTTCGGGTCGACAGCCTACTAACTATGGCTACACCTTC.

This sequence joins TRBV18 and TRBJ2-2; TRBD1 might be the D (6 bases). V was clipped by 6 bases and J by 0 bases, with 14 bases between them. CDR1 and CDR2 from the germline V gene are KGHSH and LQKENI. The CDR3 runs to 16 residues. CDR3 protein: CASSLAGATNTGELFF. CDR3 in DNA: TGTGCCAGCTCGCTAGCAGGGGCTACGAACACCGGGGAGCTGTTTTTT.

The chain carries TRBV9 and TRBJ2-1; 12 positions match TRBD2. The CDR3 is 14 amino acids. The junction had 6 bases not matched to a gene; V was cut back by 4 bases and J by 10 bases. Germline CDR1 reads SGDLS; CDR2 reads YYNGEE. The CDR3 protein is CASSPRLAGEEQFF. CDR3 in DNA: TGTGCCAGCAGCCCCCGACTAGCGGGGGAAGAGCAGTTCTTC.

J is TRBJ1-2 and V is TRBV15; D is possibly TRBD1 (5 bases). The ends were cut back, 0 bases at V and 4 bases at J, with 15 bases in the middle. CDR1 is LNHNV, CDR2 YYDKDF, per germline (reference sequence). The CDR3 has 16 residues. CDR3 protein: CATSRETGTGGYGYTF. CDR3 DNA sequence: TGTGCCACCAGCAGAGAAACAGGTACCGGCGGCTATGGCTACACCTTC. Together with reference TRBV15 and TRBJ1-2, the CDR3 gives the full variable domain: DAMVIQNPRYQVTQFGKPVTLSCSQTLNHNVMYWYQQKSSQAPKLLFHYYDKDFNNEADTPDNFQSRRPNTSFCFLDIRSPGLGDTAMYLCATSRETGTGGYGYTFGSGTRLTVV.

The V and J genes are TRBV29-1 and TRBJ1-1; D gene uncertain. V was trimmed by 3 bases and J by 10 bases, leaving 15 bases between them. The CDR3 is made up of 12 amino acids. From germline, CDR1 is SQVTM and CDR2 ANQGSEA. The CDR3 protein is CSVELTETRAFF. The CDR3 DNA is TGCAGCGTTGAGCTTACAGAAACGAGAGCTTTCTTT.

The gene calls are TRBV30 and TRBJ1-3, with D hard to call. The ends were cut back, 4 bases at V and 2 bases at J, with 12 bases in the middle. Germline V lookup: CDR1 GTSNPN, CDR2 SVGIG (reference sequence). The CDR3 covers 14 residues. CDR3 residues: CAWIRDYPGNTIYF. The DNA of the CDR3 is TGTGCCTGGATCCGGGATTACCCTGGAAACACCATATATTTT.

This clone was counted a single time. The chain carries TRBV9 and TRBJ2-7; D may be TRBD2 (6 bases). The V gene lost 2 bases and the J gene lost 6 bases, with 6 bases spanning the gap. This CDR3 has 11 amino acids. CDR1 SGDLS and CDR2 YYNGEE come from the germline V gene. The CDR3 DNA is TGTGCCAGCAGCGTGGGGGGCGAGCAGTACTTC. Translating gives CASSVGGEQYF.

The gene calls are TRBV2 and TRBJ2-5, with 8 bases that match TRBD2. CDR1 SNHLY and CDR2 FYNNEI come from the germline V gene. This CDR3 contains 14 residues. V shed 3 bases, J shed 4 bases, and the junction held 4 bases outside the gene matches. The CDR3 DNA follows: TGTGCCAGCAGTGATCGGGGGGGCCGAGAGACCCAGTACTTC. It codes for CASSDRGGRETQYF.

The chain employs TRBV5-1 and TRBJ2-3; 7 bases line up with TRBD1. The CDR3 contains 16 residues. The junction had 10 bases not matched to a gene; V was cut back by 3 bases and J by 3 bases. Germline CDR1 and CDR2: SGHRS and YFSETQ. The CDR3, as DNA: TGCGCCAGCAGCTCCCGAGGGGGCCCTTTGACAGATACGCAGTATTTT. Its protein is CASSSRGGPLTDTQYF.